This TCR beta chain is drawn from a study of cytomegalovirus exposure and HLA in healthy donors. With respect to this clone: Different DNA sequences within this sample yield the same CDR3.

PCR amplification relied on 60 Vbeta primers (plus 13 Jbeta primers). Method: immunoSEQ multiplex PCR; TCRdb's copy keeps in-frame clones and lacks some. This table has about 180,000 clones, roughly 85% appearing once. Germline V lookup: CDR1 SEHNR, CDR2 FQNEAQ (reference sequence). The trim removed 0 bases at V and 3 bases at J, leaving 0 bases unmatched. CDR3 size: 14 residues. Sequencing input: PBMCs. The genes are TRBV7-9 and TRBJ2-3; 7 bases agree with TRBD2. This TCR was recovered from a middle-aged woman in good health and CMV-seronegative. The CDR3 protein is CASSLAGGTDTQYF. CDR3 nucleotides: TGTGCCAGCAGCTTAGCGGGGGGGACAGATACGCAGTATTTT.